Listed below are T cell receptor beta chains from one sample, sequenced in a study of T cell responses to AZD1222 COVID-19 vaccine. Some clones are missing from TCRdb's copy, which holds only in-frame ones; the method was immunoSEQ multiplex PCR. Of 100,000 to 110,000 clones in the sample, 88% are singletons; the top ten hold about 1.7%. Sequencing was performed on peripheral blood, taken on day 0 of AZD1222 vaccination. Receptors originate from an adult in good health. Both conserved end residues are part of each CDR3. The D gene is left open where the match is weak. Rows give clone size only sometimes, using once, few, many, or a class for an expanded clone.

v_gene	j_gene	d_gene	abundance	CDR3aa	CDR3nt
TRBV28	TRBJ2-2	TRBD1	-	CASRNSAGGRGRPGELFF	TGTGCCAGCAGGAACTCCGCCGGTGGCAGGGGGCGACCCGGGGAGCTGTTTTTT
TRBV7-2	TRBJ1-1	-	-	CASSLGALRGAGYTEAFF	TGTGCCAGCAGCTTAGGCGCCCTAAGGGGGGCAGGGTACACTGAAGCTTTCTTT
TRBV21-1	TRBJ2-1	-	-	CASSKDRPSGSFGWNEQFF	TGTGCCAGCAGCAAAGATCGCCCTAGCGGGAGCTTTGGGTGGAATGAGCAGTTCTTC
TRBV9	TRBJ2-7	-	-	CASSVGGQSYEQYF	TGTGCCAGCAGCGTCGGGGGCCAATCCTACGAGCAGTACTTC
TRBV6-2/TRBV6-3	TRBJ1-1	TRBD1	-	CASSPTRDRLLMNTEAFF	TGTGCCAGCAGCCCAACCCGGGACAGATTACTCATGAACACTGAAGCTTTCTTT
TRBV6-1	TRBJ2-2	-	-	CASSEAGYGELFF	TGTGCCAGCAGTGAAGCAGGGTACGGGGAGCTGTTTTTT
TRBV7-2	TRBJ2-1	-	-	CASSLVGSSSYNEQFF	TGTGCCAGCAGCTTAGTGGGCAGCAGCTCCTACAATGAGCAGTTCTTC
TRBV7-9	TRBJ1-3	-	-	CASSLLSSGNTIYF	TGTGCCAGCAGCTTGTTGAGTTCAGGAAACACCATATATTTT
TRBV4-2	TRBJ2-7	TRBD2	once	CASSHGTSGTSSYEQYF	TGTGCCAGCAGCCATGGGACTAGCGGGACTAGCTCCTACGAGCAGTACTTC
TRBV29-1	TRBJ2-2	-	-	CSVEGSEEYTGELFF	TGCAGCGTTGAAGGATCTGAGGAGTACACCGGGGAGCTGTTTTTT
TRBV7-2	TRBJ2-1	-	-	CASSLKPLRAGTLYNEQFF	TGTGCCAGCAGCTTAAAACCCCTCAGGGCGGGAACCCTATACAATGAGCAGTTCTTC
TRBV7-3	TRBJ2-3	TRBD1	-	CASGEGQATDTQYF	TGTGCCAGCGGAGAGGGACAGGCTACAGATACGCAGTATTTT
TRBV4-3	TRBJ2-1	-	-	CASSQDSNQHNEQFF	TGCGCCAGCAGCCAAGATAGTAATCAACACAATGAGCAGTTCTTC
TRBV5-6	TRBJ1-1	-	-	CASSFSTEAFF	TGTGCCAGCAGCTTCTCCACTGAAGCTTTCTTT
TRBV5-1	TRBJ1-4	-	-	CASSFGRVTEKLFF	TGCGCCAGCAGCTTTGGGAGGGTGACGGAAAAACTGTTTTTT
TRBV4-2	TRBJ2-5	TRBD1	-	CASSQDRTGGETQYF	TGTGCCAGCAGCCAAGACCGGACAGGAGGAGAGACCCAGTACTTC